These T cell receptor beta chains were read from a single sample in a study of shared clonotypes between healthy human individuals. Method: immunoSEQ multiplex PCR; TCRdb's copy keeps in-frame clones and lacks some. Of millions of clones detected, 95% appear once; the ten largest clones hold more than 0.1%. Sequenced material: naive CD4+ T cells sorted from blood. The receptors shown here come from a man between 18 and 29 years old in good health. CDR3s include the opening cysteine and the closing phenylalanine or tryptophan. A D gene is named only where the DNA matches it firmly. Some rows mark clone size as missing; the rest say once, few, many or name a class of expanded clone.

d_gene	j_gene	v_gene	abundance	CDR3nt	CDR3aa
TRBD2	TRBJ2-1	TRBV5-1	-	TGCGCCAGCAGCTTGGATGCTAGCGGAAACAATGAGCAGTTCTTC	CASSLDASGNNEQFF
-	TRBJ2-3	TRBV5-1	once	TGCGCCAGCAGCTTGGGTGGCATTAGGCGGGATACGCAGTATTTT	CASSLGGIRRDTQYF
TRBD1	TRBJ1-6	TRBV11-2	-	TGTGCCAGCAGCCCGGACAGGGTCAGAAGTTCACCCCTCCACTTT	CASSPDRVRSSPLHF
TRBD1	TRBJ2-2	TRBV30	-	TGTGCCTGGGACCAGGGGGCCGGGGAGCTGTTTTTT	CAWDQGAGELFF
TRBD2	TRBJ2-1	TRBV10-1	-	TGCGCCAGCAGTGAGTCGTGGCGGGGGTCATCCAATGAGCAGTTCTTC	CASSESWRGSSNEQFF
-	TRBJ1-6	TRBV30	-	TGTGCCTGGAGTCCAGAGAGGGGAGGCGGTTCACCCCTCCACTTT	CAWSPERGGGSPLHF
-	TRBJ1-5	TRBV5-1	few	TGCGCCAGCAGCTTGGACGGCAATCAGCCCCAGCATTTT	CASSLDGNQPQHF
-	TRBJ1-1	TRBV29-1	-	TGCAGCGTTGGACACCTAATCTCACAGAACACTGAAGCTTTCTTT	CSVGHLISQNTEAFF
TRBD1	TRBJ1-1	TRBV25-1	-	TGTGCCAGCCGTTACGGGACAGGAAACACTGAAGCTTTCTTT	CASRYGTGNTEAFF
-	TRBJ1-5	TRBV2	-	TGTGCCAGCAGTGCAGGGGATGGCAATCAGCCCCAGCATTTT	CASSAGDGNQPQHF
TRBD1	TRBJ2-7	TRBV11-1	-	TGTGCCAGCAGCTGGGACAGGGAGGTCGAGCAGTACTTC	CASSWDREVEQYF
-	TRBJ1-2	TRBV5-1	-	TGCGCCAGCAGCCTAGGGGATGCTAACTATGGCTACACCTTC	CASSLGDANYGYTF
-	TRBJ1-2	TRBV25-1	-	TGTGCCAGCAGTGCCAGTAACTATGGCTACACCTTC	CASSASNYGYTF
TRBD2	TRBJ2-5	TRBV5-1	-	TGCGCCAGCAGCTCCGCCCGGACTAGCGGGGAAGAGACCCAGTACTTC	CASSSARTSGEETQYF
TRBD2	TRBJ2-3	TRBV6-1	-	TGTGCCAGCAGTGCGACTAGCGGGGGGGGCACAGATACGCAGTATTTT	CASSATSGGGTDTQYF
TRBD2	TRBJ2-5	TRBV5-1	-	TGCGCCAGCAGCTTGAAGACTAGCGCAGAGACCCAGTACTTC	CASSLKTSAETQYF
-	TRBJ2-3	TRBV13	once	TGTGCCAGCAGCTTATCCACTCGAAAGGGACTTCCCACAGATACGCAGTATTTT	CASSLSTRKGLPTDTQYF
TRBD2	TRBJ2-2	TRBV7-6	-	TGTGCCAGCAGCCCAATTATCCTAGCGGGAGGGCCCTCGGGCACCGGGGAGCTGTTTTTT	CASSPIILAGGPSGTGELFF
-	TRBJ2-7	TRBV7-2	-	TGTGCCAGCAGCTATACAGGGATCAACGAGCAGTACTTC	CASSYTGINEQYF
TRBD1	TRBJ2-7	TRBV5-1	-	TGCGCCAGCAGCTTGGGCGGGACAGGGGGCGATTACGAGCAGTACTTC	CASSLGGTGGDYEQYF
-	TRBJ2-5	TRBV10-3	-	TGTGCCATCAGTGATTTCGGGGTCCAAGAGACCCAGTACTTC	CAISDFGVQETQYF
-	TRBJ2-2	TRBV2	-	TGTGCCAGCAGTAGAGAAGGGAGTCACACCGGGGAGCTGTTTTTT	CASSREGSHTGELFF
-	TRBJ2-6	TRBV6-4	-	TGTGCCAGCAGTGACTCGAGCGGCTCTGGGGCCAACGTCCTGACTTTC	CASSDSSGSGANVLTF
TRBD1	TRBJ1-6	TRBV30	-	TGTGCCTGGTGCTACCTGGGACAGGGGAATTCACCCCTCCACTTT	CAWCYLGQGNSPLHF
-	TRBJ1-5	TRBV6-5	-	TGTGCCAGCAGTTACAGGGGCCAGCAGCCCCAGCATTTT	CASSYRGQQPQHF
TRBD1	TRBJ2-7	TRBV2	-	TGTGCCAGCAGCGTCGGACAGGAAAGGGGATCCGAGCAGTACTTC	CASSVGQERGSEQYF
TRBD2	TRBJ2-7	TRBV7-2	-	TGTGCCAGCAGCACCGGACTAGCGGGCTTGCAGTACTTC	CASSTGLAGLQYF
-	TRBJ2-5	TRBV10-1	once	TGCGCCAGCAGTGAGCCAGGGATTTCCGGGACCCAGTACTTC	CASSEPGISGTQYF